The clone carrying this T cell receptor beta chain was recorded at least ten times. TCRdb independently ran MiXCR on the reads; one entry per CDR3 protein. The table lists 450,000 to 600,000 distinct CDR3 sequences, 11% of them singletons. This record comes from a study of T cell repertoires in cytomegalovirus infection. The wider study: Signatures in public TCR beta sequences pointed to both CMV infection and matching HLA type.

This clonotype originated in a human donor in good health (CMV status not recorded). Some clones in this sample may be carry-over from other donors' samples. Sequencing used PBMCs.

The CDR3 loop reads CASSPRDRADSGELFF. DNA for the CDR3: TGTGCCAGCAGCCCCCGGGACAGGGCTGACTCCGGGGAGCTGTTTTTT. V usage is TRBV7-9 and J usage is TRBJ2-2; TRBD1 agrees at 9 bases. Germline lookup yields CDR1 SEHNR and CDR2 FQNEAQ (reference sequence). The CDR3 extends over 16 amino acids. With V trimmed by 5 bases and J by 6 bases, 10 bases remained unmatched.